This entry lists 3 T cell receptor beta chains sequenced from one sample in a study of T cell responses to AZD1222 COVID-19 vaccine. Repertoires were generated with immunoSEQ multiplex PCR, while TCRdb's copy carries only in-frame clones and drops some. The sample holds tens of thousands of clones, roughly 89% seen once. The sample here was peripheral blood, taken 28 days after the second AZD1222 dose. The origin of the receptors is an adult who received the AZD1222 COVID-19 vaccine.

The rearrangement links TRBV27 to TRBJ2-1, with D unclear. Between the trimmed V and J ends, which lost 5 bases and 0 bases, there was a span of 11 bases. The CDR3 has 15 amino acids. Germline V lookup: CDR1 MNHEY, CDR2 SMNVEV (reference sequence). For the CDR3, the DNA is TGTGCCAGCAGTCCGAGGAGTAGCTCCTACAATGAGCAGTTCTTC. Amino acid sequence: CASSPRSSSYNEQFF.

This clone was observed a single time. The V gene is TRBV9, the J gene TRBJ2-2; TRBD2 matches 7 bases. Germline V gene data show CDR1 as SGDLS and CDR2 as YYNGEE. The CDR3 contains 16 residues. With V trimmed by 0 bases and J by 7 bases, 9 bases remained unmatched. For the CDR3, the DNA is TGTGCCAGCAGCGTAGAAGGTACTAGCGAAAGCGGGGAGCTGTTTTTT. Translation: CASSVEGTSESGELFF.

The rearrangement links TRBV9 to TRBJ1-2; tentative D call: TRBD1 (5 bases). CDR3 length equals 17 residues. Trimming shortened V by 4 bases and J by 1 base, and 20 bases separated the two germline ends. Germline lookup yields CDR1 SGDLS and CDR2 YYNGEE. The CDR3 region is CASSPASQGAFNYGYTF. The CDR3 DNA is TGTGCCAGCAGCCCCGCTTCCCAAGGGGCGTTTAACTATGGCTACACCTTC.